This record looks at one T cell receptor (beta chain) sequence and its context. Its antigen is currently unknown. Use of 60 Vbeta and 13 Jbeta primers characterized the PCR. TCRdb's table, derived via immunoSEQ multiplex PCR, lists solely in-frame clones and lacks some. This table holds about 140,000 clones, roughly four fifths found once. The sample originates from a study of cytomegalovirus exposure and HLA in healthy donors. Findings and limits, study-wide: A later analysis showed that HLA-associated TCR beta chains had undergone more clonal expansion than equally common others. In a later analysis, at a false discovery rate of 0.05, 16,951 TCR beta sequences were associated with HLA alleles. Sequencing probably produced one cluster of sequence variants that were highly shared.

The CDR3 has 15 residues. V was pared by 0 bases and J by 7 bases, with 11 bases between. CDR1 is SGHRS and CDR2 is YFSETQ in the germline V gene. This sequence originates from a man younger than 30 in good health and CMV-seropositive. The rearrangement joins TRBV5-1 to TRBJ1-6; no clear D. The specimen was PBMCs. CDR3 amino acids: CASSLAGAPNSPLHF. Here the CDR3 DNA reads TGCGCCAGCAGCTTGGCCGGAGCCCCAAATTCACCCCTCCACTTT.